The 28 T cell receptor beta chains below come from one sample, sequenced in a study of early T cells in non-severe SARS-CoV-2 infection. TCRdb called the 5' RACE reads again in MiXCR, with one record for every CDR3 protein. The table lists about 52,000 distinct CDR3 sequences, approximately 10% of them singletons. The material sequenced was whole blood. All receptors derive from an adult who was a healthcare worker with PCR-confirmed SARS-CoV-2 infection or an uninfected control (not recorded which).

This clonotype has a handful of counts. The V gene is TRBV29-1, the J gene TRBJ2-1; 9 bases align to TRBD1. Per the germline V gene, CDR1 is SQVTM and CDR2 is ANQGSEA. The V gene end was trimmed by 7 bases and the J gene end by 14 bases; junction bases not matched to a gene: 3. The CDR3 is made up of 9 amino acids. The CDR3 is CSGDRGEFF. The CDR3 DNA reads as TGCAGCGGAGACAGGGGGGAGTTCTTC.

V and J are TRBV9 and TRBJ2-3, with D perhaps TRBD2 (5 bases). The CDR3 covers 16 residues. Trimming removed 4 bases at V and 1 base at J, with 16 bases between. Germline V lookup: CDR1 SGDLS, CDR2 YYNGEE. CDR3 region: CASSSLGILGTDTQYF. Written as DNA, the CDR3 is TGTGCCAGCAGCTCACTAGGTATTTTGGGCACAGATACGCAGTATTTT.

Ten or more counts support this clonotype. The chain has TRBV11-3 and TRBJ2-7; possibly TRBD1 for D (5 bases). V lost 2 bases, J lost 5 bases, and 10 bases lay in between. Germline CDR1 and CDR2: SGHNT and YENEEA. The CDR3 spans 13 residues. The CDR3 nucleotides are TGTGCCAGCAGCTTACAGGGCGGCCACGAGCAGTACTTC. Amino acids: CASSLQGGHEQYF.

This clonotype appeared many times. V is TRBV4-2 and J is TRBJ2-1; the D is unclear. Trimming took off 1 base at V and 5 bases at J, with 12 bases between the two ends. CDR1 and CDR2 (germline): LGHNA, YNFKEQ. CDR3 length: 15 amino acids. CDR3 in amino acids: CASSQAFASDNEQFF. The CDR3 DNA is TGTGCCAGCAGCCAAGCTTTCGCGAGCGACAATGAGCAGTTCTTC.

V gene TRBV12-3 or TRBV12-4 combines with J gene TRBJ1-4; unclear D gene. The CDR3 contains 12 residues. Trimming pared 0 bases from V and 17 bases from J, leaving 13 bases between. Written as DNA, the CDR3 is TGTGCCAGCAGTTTAGCGGGCAGGCGATTATTTTTT. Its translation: CASSLAGRRLFF.

The CDR3 protein is CASSYSQQGAQFF. The CDR3 region has the DNA TGTGCCAGCAGTTACTCCCAACAGGGGGCTCAGTTCTTC. The rearrangement joins TRBV6-6 to TRBJ2-1, with 9 bases matching TRBD1. Germline CDR1 MNHNY, CDR2 SVGAGI (reference sequence). The CDR3 covers 13 residues. V lost 0 bases and J lost 13; bases outside the gene matches: 4.

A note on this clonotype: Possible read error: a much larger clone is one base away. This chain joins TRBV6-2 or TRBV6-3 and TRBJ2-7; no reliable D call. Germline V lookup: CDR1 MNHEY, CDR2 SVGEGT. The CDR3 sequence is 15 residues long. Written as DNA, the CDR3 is TGTGCCAGCAGTTACGAAGGTTACGGTTCCTACGAGGAGTACTTC. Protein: CASSYEGYGSYEEYF.

The CDR3 reads CASSLDVQETQYF. CDR3 DNA sequence: TGTGCCAGCAGCTTAGACGTCCAAGAGACCCAGTACTTC. The J gene is TRBJ2-5, the V gene TRBV7-9; D remains unclear. Trimming removed 1 base from V and 1 base from J, with 4 bases in between. CDR3 length: 13 amino acids. Germline assignment: CDR1 SEHNR and CDR2 FQNEAQ (reference sequence).

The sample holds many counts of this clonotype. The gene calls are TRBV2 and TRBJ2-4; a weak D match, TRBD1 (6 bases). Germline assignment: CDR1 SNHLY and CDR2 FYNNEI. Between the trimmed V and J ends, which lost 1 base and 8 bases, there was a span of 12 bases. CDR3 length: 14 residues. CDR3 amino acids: CASSEEFRGDIQYF. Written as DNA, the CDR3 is TGTGCCAGCAGTGAAGAATTCAGGGGTGACATTCAGTACTTC. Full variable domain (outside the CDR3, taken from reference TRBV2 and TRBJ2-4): EPEVTQTPSHQVTQMGQEVILRCVPISNHLYFYWYRQILGQKVEFLVSFYNNEISEKSEIFDDQFSVERPDGSNFTLKIRSTKLEDSAMYFCASSEEFRGDIQYFGAGTRLSVL.

As DNA, the CDR3 is TGCAGTGCTAGGGGGGCTGGAAACACCATATATTTT. Translating gives CSARGAGNTIYF. The gene calls are TRBV20-1 and TRBJ1-3; tentatively, D is TRBD1 (5 bases). CDR1 is DFQATT and CDR2 is SNEGSKA in the germline V gene (reference sequence). The CDR3 extends over 12 amino acids. With 3 bases removed from V and 2 bases from J, the gap between germline ends came to 5 bases.

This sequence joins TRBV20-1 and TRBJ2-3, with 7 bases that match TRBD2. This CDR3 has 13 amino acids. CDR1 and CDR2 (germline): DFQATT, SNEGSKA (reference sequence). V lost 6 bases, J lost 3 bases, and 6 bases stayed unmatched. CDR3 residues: CSARSGETDTQYF. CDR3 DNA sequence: TGCAGTGCAAGGAGCGGGGAGACAGATACGCAGTATTTT.

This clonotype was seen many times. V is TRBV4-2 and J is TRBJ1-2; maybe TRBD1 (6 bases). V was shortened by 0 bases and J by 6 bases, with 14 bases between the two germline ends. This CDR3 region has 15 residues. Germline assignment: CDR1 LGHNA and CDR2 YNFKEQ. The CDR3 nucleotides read TGTGCCAGCAGCCAAGATGCCACAGGGCCAGATGGCTACACCTTC. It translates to CASSQDATGPDGYTF.

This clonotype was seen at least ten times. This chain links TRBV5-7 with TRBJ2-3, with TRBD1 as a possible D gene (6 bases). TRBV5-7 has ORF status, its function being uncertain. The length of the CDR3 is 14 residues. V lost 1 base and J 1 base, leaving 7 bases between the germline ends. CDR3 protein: CASSLWGRTDTQYF. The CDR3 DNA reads TGTGCCAGCAGCTTGTGGGGGCGCACAGATACGCAGTATTTT.

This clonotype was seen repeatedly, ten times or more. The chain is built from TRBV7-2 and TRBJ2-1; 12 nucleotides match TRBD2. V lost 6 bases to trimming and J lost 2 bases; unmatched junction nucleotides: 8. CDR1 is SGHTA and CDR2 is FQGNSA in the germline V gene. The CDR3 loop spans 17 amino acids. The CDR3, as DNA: TGTGCCAGCAGTTTCGGACTAGCGGGACTTCCCTACAATGAGCAGTTCTTC. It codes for CASSFGLAGLPYNEQFF.

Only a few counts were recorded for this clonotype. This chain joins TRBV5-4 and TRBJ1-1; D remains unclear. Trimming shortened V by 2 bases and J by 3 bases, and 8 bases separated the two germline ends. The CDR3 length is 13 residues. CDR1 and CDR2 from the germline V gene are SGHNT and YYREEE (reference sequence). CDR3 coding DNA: TGTGCCAGCAGCTTAGGGATTTACACTGAAGCTTTCTTT. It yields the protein CASSLGIYTEAFF.

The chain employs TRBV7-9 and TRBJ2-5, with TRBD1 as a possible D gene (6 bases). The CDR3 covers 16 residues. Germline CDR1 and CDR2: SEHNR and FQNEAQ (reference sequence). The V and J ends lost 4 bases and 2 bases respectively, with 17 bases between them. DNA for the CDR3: TGTGCCAGCAGCTCCATCCGTCGGACAGTTCAAGAGACCCAGTACTTC. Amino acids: CASSSIRRTVQETQYF. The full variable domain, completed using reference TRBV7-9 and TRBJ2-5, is DTGVSQNPRHKITKRGQNVTFRCDPISEHNRLYWYRQTLGQGPEFLTYFQNEAQLEKSRLLSDRFSAERPKGSFSTLEIQRTEQGDSAMYLCASSSIRRTVQETQYFGPGTRLLVL.

In DNA, the CDR3 is TGCAGTGCCCTGACCAAGACCCAGTACTTC. Its protein is CSALTKTQYF. The genes are TRBV20-1 and TRBJ2-5; D unclear. The CDR3 covers 10 residues. The germline V gene encodes CDR1 DFQATT and CDR2 SNEGSKA (reference sequence). V was trimmed by 6 bases and J by 6 bases, leaving 8 bases between them.

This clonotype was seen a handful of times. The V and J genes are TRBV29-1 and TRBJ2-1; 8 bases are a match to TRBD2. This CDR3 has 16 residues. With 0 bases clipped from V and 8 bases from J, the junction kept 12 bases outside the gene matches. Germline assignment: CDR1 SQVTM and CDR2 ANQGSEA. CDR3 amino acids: CSVEDRQGLVLDEQFF. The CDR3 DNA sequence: TGCAGCGTTGAAGACCGCCAGGGACTAGTTCTCGATGAGCAGTTCTTC.

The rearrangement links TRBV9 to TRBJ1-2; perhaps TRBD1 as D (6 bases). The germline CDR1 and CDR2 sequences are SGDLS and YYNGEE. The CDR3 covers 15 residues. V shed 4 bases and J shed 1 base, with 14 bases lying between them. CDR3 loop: CASSLRTALNYGYTF. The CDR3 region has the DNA TGTGCCAGCAGCCTTCGGACAGCCCTTAACTATGGCTACACCTTC.

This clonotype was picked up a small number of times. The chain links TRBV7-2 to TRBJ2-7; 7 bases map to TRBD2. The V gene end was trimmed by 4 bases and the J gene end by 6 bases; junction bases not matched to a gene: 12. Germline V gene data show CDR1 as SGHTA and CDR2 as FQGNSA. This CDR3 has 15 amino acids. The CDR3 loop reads CASSSLAGVFAEQYF. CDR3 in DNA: TGTGCCAGCAGCTCCCTCGCGGGAGTGTTTGCCGAGCAGTACTTC.

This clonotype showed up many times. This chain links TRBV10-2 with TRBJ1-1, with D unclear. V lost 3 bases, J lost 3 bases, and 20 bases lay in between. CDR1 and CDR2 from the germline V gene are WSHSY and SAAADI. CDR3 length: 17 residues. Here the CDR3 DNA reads TGCGCCAGCAGTGATTCCCCGACCTCAATAGCGGACACTGAAGCTTTCTTT. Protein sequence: CASSDSPTSIADTEAFF.

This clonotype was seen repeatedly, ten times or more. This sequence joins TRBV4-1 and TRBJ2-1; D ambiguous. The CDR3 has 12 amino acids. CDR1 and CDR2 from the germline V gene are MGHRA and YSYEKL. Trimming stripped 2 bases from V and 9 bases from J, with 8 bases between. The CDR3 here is CASSQRRTEQFF. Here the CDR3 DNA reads TGCGCCAGCAGCCAAAGGAGAACTGAGCAGTTCTTC.

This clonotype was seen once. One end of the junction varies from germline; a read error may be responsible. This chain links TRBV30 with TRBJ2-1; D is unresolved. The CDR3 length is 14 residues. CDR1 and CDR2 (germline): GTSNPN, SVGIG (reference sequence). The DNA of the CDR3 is TGTGCCTGGAGTGTACTGTCCTTTCATAATGAGAAGTTCTTC. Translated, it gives CAWSVLSFHNEKFF.

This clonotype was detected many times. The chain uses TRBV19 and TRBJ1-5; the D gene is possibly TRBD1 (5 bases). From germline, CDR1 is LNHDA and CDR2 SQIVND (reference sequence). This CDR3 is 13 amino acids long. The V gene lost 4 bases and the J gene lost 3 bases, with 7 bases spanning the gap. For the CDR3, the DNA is TGTGCCAGTAGTAGACAGAACAATCAGCCCCAGCATTTT. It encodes CASSRQNNQPQHF.

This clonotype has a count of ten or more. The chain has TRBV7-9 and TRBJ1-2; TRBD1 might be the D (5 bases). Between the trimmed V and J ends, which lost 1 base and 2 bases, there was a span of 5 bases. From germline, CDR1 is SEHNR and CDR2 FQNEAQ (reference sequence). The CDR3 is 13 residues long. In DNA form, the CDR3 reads TGTGCCAGCAGCTTAGGACAGAACTATGGCTACACCTTC. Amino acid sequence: CASSLGQNYGYTF.

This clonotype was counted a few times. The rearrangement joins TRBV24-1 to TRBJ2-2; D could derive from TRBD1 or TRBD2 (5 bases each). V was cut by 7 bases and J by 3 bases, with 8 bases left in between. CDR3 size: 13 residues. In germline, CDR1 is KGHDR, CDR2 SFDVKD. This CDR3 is CATRGEYTGELFF. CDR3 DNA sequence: TGTGCCACCAGGGGGGAGTACACCGGGGAGCTGTTTTTT.

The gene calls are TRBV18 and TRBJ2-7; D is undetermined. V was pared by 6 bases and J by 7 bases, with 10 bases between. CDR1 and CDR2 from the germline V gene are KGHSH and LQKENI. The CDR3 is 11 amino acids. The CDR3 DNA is TGTGCCAGCTCGCCCAGTGGAGAGCAGTACTTC. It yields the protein CASSPSGEQYF.

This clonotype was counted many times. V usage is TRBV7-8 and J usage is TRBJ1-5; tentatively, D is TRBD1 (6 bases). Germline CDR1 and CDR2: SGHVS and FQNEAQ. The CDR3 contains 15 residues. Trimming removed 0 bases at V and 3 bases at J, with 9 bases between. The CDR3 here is CASSLALGANQPQHF. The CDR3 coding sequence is TGTGCCAGCAGCTTAGCCCTGGGGGCCAATCAGCCCCAGCATTTT.